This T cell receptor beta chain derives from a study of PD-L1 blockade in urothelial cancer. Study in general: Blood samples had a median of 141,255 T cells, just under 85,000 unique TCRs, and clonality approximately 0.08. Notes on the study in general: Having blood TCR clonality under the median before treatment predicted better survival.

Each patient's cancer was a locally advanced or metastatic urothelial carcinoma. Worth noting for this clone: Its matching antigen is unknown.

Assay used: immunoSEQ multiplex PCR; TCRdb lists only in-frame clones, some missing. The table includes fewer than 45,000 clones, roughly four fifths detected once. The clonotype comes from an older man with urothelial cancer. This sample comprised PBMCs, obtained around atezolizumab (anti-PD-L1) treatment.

DNA of the CDR3: TGTGCCAGCAGTTTAAGGACTAGCAGCAATGAGCAGTTCTTC. Its protein product is CASSLRTSSNEQFF. V gene TRBV6-5 combines with J gene TRBJ2-1, with 8 bases lining up with TRBD2. The germline V gene encodes CDR1 MNHEY and CDR2 SVGAGI. The CDR3 sequence is 14 residues long. Trimming at V came to 4 bases and at J to 6 bases, leaving 5 bases not matched to a gene.